This T cell receptor (beta chain) was sequenced during a study of blood T cells in healthy people across ages. Study results and limitations: The recorded TCR beta diversity per million T cells decreased in a roughly linear manner with age.

CDR3 size: 13 residues. V was clipped by 0 bases and J by 10 bases, with 14 bases between them. Germline CDR1 and CDR2: DFQATT and SNEGSKA (reference sequence). Donors each provided around 9 milliliters of peripheral blood. This clonotype was picked up one time. Its antigen is not known. A much more abundant neighbour one base away suggests this may be a read error. Primers used in a second PCR of about 6 to 11 cycles were a sample-barcoded 5' primer and a J-beta primer mix. TCRdb recomputed calls from the 5' RACE reads with MiXCR, one row per CDR3 protein. Of around 1,700,000 distinct CDR3 sequences listed, 28% are singletons.

This sequence originates from a woman aged 30 to 39 in good health. Sequencing input: blood. The rearrangement links TRBV20-1 to TRBJ2-3; perhaps TRBD2 as D (5 bases). In DNA, the CDR3 is TGCAGTGCTAGAGAATACTTAGCGAAAGCGCAGTATTTT. Translated, it gives CSAREYLAKAQYF.